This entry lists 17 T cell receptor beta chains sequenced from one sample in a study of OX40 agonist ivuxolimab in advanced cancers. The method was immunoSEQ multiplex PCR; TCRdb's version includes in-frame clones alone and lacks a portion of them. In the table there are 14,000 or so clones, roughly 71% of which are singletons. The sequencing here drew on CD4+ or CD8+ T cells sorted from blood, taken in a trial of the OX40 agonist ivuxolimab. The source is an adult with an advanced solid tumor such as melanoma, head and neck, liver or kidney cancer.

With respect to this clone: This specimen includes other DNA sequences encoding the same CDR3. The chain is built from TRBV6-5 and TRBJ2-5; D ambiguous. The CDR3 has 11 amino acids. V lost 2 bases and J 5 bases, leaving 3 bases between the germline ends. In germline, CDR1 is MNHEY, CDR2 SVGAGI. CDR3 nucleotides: TGTGCCAGCAGTTACGGGGAGACCCAGTACTTC. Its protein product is CASSYGETQYF.

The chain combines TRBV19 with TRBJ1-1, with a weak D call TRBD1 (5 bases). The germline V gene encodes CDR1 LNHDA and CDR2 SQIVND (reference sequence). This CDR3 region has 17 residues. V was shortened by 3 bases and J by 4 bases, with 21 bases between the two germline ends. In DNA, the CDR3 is TGTGCCAGTAGTATTGGGGACGCTCTCCGGTGGGGCACTGAAGCTTTCTTT. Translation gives CASSIGDALRWGTEAFF.

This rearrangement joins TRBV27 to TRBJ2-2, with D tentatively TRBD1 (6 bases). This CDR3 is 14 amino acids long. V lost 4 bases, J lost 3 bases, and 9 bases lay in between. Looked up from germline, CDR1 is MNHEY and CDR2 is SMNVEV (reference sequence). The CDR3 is CASSWGRDTGELFF. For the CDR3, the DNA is TGTGCCAGCAGTTGGGGGCGGGACACCGGGGAGCTGTTTTTT.

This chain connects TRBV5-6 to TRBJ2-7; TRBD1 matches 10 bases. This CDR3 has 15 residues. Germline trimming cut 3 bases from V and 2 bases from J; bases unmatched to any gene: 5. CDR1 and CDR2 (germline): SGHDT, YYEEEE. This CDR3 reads CASSWGTGVTYEQYF. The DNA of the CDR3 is TGTGCCAGCAGCTGGGGGACAGGGGTAACCTACGAGCAGTACTTC.

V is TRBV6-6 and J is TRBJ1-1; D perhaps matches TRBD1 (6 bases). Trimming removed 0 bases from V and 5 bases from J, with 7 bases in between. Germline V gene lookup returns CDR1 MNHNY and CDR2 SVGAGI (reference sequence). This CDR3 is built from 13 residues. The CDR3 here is CASSYSDSTEAFF. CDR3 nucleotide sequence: TGTGCCAGCAGTTACTCGGACAGTACTGAAGCTTTCTTT.

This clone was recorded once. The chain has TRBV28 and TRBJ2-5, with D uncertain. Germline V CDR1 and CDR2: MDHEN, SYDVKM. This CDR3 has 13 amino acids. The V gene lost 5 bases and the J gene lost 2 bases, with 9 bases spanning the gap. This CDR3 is CASSLYLQETQYF. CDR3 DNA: TGTGCCAGCAGTCTATATCTACAAGAGACCCAGTACTTC.

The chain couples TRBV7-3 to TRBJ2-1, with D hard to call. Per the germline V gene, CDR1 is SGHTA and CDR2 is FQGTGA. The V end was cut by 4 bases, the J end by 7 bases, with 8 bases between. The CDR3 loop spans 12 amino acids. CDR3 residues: CASSSNSNEQFF. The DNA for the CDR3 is TGTGCCAGCAGCTCTAACAGTAATGAGCAGTTCTTC.

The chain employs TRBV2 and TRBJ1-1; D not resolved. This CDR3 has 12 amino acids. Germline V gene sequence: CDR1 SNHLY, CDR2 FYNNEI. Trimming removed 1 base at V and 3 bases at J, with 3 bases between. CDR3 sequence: CASSEGDTEAFF. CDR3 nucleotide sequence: TGTGCCAGCAGTGAAGGGGACACTGAAGCTTTCTTT.

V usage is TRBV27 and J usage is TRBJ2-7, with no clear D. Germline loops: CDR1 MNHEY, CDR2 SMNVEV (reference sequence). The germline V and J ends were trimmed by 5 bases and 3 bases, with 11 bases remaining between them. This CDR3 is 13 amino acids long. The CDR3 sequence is CASSPGSFYEQYF. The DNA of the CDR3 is TGTGCCAGCAGTCCGGGCTCGTTCTACGAGCAGTACTTC.

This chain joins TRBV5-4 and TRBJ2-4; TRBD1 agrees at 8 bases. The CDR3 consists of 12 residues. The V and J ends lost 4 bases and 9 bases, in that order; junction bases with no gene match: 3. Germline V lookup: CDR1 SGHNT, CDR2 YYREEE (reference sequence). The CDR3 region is CASSQDRAIQYF. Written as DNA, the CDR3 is TGTGCCAGCAGCCAGGACAGGGCCATTCAGTACTTC.

DNA for the CDR3: TGTGCCATCAGTGAAGGACAGACGAGCAATCAGCCCCAGCATTTT. Translated: CAISEGQTSNQPQHF. The chain uses TRBV10-3 and TRBJ1-5; maybe TRBD1 (6 bases). This CDR3 has 15 residues. Germline V gives CDR1 ENHRY, CDR2 SYGVKD. V lost 3 bases to trimming and J lost 1 base, with 10 bases between them.

The CDR3 DNA reads as TGCACCAGCAGCCAAGGTCGGAACGCCTACGAGCAGTACTTC. Its translation is CTSSQGRNAYEQYF. The chain combines TRBV1 with TRBJ2-7. TRBV1 is tagged as a pseudogene. CDR3 length: 14 amino acids.

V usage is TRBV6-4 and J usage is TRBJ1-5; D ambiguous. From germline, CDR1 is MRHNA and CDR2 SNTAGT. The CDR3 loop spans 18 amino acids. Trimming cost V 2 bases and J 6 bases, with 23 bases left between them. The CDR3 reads CASSDPRPLRARSQPQHF. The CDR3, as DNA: TGTGCCAGCAGTGACCCCCGCCCCCTTCGGGCCCGGAGTCAGCCCCAGCATTTT.

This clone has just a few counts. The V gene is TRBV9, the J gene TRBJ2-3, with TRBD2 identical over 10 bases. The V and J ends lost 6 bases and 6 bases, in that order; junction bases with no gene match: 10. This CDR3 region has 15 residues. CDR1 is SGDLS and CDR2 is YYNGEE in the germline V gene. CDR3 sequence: CASTLAGAPGDTQYF. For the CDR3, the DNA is TGTGCCAGCACCCTAGCGGGGGCCCCAGGGGATACGCAGTATTTT.

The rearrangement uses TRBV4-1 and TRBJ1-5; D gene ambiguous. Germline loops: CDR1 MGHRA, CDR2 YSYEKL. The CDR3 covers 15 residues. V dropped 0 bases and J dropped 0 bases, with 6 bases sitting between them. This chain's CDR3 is CASSQDSSSNQPQHF. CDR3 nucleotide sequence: TGCGCCAGCAGCCAAGATTCCAGTAGCAATCAGCCCCAGCATTTT.

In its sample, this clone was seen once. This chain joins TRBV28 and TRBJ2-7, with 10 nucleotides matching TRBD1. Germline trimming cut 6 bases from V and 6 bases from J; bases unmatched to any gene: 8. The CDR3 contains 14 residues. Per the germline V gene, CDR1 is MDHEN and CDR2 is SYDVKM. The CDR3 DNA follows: TGTGCCAGCAGGCCGGGACAGGGGCCCCCCGAGCAGTACTTC. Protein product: CASRPGQGPPEQYF.

The CDR3 DNA reads as TGCGCCAGCAGCCAAGGTAATAGCGAGGGTAATCAGCCCCAGCATTTT. Its translation: CASSQGNSEGNQPQHF. J is TRBJ1-5 and V is TRBV4-1, with unresolved D. Germline lookup yields CDR1 MGHRA and CDR2 YSYEKL. The ends were cut back, 1 base at V and 4 bases at J, with 14 bases in the middle. The CDR3 is made up of 16 amino acids.